This entry concerns a single T cell receptor (beta chain). Seattle patients were enrolled while actively infected and followed longitudinally. Profiling relied on immunoSEQ multiplex PCR, and the TCRdb table lists in-frame clones only, not all of them. The data contain around 100,000 clones, about nine tenths of them singletons. This sample stems from a study of blood T cell repertoires in COVID-19. Study as a whole: Acute and convalescent COVID-19 samples came from the United States, Italy and Spain. Sources were T cells, B-cell-depleted T cells, or PBMCs; the material itself was cDNA or gDNA.

V shed 4 bases, J shed 12 bases, and the junction held 6 bases outside the gene matches. The CDR3 covers 14 residues. Germline-derived CDR1 and CDR2 are SGDLS and YYNGEE. Sequencing was done on a sample of peripheral blood. The sequence derives from a woman aged 45-65 years with COVID-19, enrolled during active disease. The chain uses TRBV9 and TRBJ2-4, with TRBD2 identical over 14 bases. CDR3 nucleotides: TGTGCCAGCAGCATCGGACTAGCGGGGGGTTATCAGTACTTC. It is translated as CASSIGLAGGYQYF.